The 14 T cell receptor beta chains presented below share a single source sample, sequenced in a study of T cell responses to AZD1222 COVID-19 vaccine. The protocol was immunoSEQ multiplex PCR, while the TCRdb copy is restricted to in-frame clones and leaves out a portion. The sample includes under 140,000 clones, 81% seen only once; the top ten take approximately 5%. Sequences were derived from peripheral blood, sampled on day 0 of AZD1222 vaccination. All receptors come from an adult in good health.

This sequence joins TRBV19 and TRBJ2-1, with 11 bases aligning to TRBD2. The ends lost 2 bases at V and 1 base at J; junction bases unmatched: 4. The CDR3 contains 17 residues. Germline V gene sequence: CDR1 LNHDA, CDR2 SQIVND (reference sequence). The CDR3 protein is CASSIFWTSGSYNEQFF. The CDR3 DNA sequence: TGTGCCAGTAGTATATTTTGGACTAGCGGGTCCTACAATGAGCAGTTCTTC.

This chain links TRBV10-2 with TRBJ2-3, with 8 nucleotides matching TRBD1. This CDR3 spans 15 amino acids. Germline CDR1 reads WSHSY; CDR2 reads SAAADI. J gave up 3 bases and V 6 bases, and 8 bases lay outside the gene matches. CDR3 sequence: CASRSTGVPTDTQYF. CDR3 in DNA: TGCGCCAGCAGGTCGACAGGGGTCCCTACAGATACGCAGTATTTT.

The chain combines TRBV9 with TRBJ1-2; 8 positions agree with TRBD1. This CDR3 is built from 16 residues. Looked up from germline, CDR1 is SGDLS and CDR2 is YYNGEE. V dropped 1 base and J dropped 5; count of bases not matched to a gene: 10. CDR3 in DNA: TGTGCCAGCAGCGTAACCTCGACAGGGGAATTGTATGGCTACACCTTC. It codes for CASSVTSTGELYGYTF.

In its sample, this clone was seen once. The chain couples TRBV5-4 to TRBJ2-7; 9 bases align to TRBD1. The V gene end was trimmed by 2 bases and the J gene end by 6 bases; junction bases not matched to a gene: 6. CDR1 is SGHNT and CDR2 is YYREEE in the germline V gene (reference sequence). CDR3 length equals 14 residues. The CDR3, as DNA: TGTGCCAGCAGCTTTAATACAGGGGGCCCCGAGCAGTACTTC. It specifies CASSFNTGGPEQYF. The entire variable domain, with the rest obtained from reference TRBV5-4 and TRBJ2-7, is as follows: ETGVTQSPTHLIKTRGQQVTLRCSSQSGHNTVSWYQQALGQGPQFIFQYYREEENGRGNFPPRFSGLQFPNYSSELNVNALELDDSALYLCASSFNTGGPEQYFGPGTRLTVT.

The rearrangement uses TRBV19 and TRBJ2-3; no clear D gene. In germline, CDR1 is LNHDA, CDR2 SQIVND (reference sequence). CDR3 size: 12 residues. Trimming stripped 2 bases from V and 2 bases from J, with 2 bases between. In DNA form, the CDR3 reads TGTGCCAGTAGTATATACACAGATACGCAGTATTTT. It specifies CASSIYTDTQYF.

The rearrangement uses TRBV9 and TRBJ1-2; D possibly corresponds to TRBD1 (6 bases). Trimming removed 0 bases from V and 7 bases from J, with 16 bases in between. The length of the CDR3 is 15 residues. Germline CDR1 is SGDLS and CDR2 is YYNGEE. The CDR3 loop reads CASSVASGGARGYTF. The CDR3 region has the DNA TGTGCCAGCAGCGTAGCATCGGGGGGCGCACGTGGCTACACCTTC.

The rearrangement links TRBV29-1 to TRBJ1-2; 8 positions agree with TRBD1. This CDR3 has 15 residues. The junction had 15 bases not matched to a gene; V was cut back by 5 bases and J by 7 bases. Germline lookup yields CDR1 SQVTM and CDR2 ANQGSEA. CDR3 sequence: CSVHQSSRTGFGYTF. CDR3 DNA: TGCAGCGTTCATCAGTCCAGCCGGACAGGGTTTGGCTACACCTTC.

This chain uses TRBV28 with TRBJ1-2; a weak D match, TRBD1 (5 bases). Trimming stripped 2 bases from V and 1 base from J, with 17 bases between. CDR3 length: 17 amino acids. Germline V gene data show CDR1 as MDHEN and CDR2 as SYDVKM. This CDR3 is CASSLLLFQGDNYGYTF. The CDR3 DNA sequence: TGTGCCAGCAGTTTACTCCTTTTTCAGGGAGATAACTATGGCTACACCTTC.

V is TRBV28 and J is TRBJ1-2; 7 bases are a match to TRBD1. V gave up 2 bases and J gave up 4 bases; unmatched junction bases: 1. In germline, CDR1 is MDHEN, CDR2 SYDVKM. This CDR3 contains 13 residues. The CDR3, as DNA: TGTGCCAGCAGTTTAAGGGGGCCCTATGGCTACACCTTC. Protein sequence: CASSLRGPYGYTF.

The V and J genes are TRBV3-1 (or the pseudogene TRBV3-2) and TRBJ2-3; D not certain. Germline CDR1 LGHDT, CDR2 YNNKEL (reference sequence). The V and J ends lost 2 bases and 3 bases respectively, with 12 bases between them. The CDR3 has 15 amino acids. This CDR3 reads CASSQSFPRTDTQYF. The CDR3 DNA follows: TGTGCCAGCAGCCAATCCTTTCCCCGGACAGATACGCAGTATTTT.

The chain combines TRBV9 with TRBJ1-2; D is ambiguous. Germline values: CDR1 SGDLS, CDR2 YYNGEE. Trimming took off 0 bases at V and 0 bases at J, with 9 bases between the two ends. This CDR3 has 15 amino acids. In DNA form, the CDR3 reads TGTGCCAGCAGCGTAGGTCCGTTAGCTAACTATGGCTACACCTTC. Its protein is CASSVGPLANYGYTF.

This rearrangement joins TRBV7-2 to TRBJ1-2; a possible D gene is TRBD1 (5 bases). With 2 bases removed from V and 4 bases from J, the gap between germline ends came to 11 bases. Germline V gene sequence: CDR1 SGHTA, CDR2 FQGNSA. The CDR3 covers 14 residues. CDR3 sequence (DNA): TGTGCCAGCAGCTTAAGCCCGGGACTCTATGGCTACACCTTC. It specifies CASSLSPGLYGYTF.

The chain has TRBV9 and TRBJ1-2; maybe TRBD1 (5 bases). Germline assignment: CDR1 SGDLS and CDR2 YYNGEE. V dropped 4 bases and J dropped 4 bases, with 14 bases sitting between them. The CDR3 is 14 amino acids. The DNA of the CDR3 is TGTGCCAGCAGCACGGGGCTGGGGAGCTATGGCTACACCTTC. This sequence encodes CASSTGLGSYGYTF. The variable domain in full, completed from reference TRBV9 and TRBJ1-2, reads DSGVTQTPKHLITATGQRVTLRCSPRSGDLSVYWYQQSLDQGLQFLIQYYNGEERAKGNILERFSAQQFPDLHSELNLSSLELGDSALYFCASSTGLGSYGYTFGSGTRLTVV.

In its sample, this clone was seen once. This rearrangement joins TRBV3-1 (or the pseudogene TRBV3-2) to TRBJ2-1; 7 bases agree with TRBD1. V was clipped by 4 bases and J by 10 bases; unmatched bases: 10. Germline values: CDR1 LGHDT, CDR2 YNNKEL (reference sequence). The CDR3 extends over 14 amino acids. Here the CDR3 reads CASSPKTGSAEQFF. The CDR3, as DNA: TGTGCCAGCAGCCCGAAGACAGGGTCGGCGGAGCAGTTCTTC.